Below are 5 T cell receptor beta chains sequenced from a single sample in a study of CD8 T cells in ankylosing spondylitis. TCRdb recomputed calls from the 5' RACE reads with MiXCR, one row per CDR3 protein. The sample has about 200,000 distinct CDR3 sequences, roughly 13% seen once. The specimen sequenced was blood, either unsorted or a sorted T cell fraction (not recorded which). The receptors were gathered from a male donor with ankylosing spondylitis or in good health (not recorded which).

This clonotype was detected many times. V gene TRBV12-3 or TRBV12-4 combines with J gene TRBJ1-5; D call uncertain. With 3 bases removed from V and 3 bases from J, the gap between germline ends came to 12 bases. There are 15 residues in the CDR3. CDR3: CASSFRGYDNQPQHF. In DNA, the CDR3 is TGTGCCAGCAGTTTTAGAGGGTATGACAATCAGCCCCAGCATTTT.

This clonotype showed up many times. The chain recombines TRBV27 with TRBJ1-1; D remains unclear. V shed 6 bases and J shed 1 base, with 18 bases lying between them. The CDR3 is 16 residues long. The germline V gene encodes CDR1 MNHEY and CDR2 SMNVEV (reference sequence). The CDR3 DNA follows: TGTGCCAGCAGCAGCCGGAACAACACAAGGAACACTGAAGCTTTCTTT. This codes for CASSSRNNTRNTEAFF.

The J gene is TRBJ2-7, the V gene TRBV12-3 or TRBV12-4; D might be TRBD2 (6 bases). There are 14 residues in the CDR3. The ends were cut back, 4 bases at V and 0 bases at J, with 10 bases in the middle. The CDR3 sequence is CASSSGDGSYEQYF. In DNA, the CDR3 is TGTGCCAGCAGTTCGGGGGACGGCTCCTACGAGCAGTACTTC.

The chain carries TRBV11-3 and TRBJ2-1, with 9 bases identical to TRBD2. The CDR3 spans 16 residues. Germline V CDR1 and CDR2: SGHNT, YENEEA. The V gene end was trimmed by 3 bases and the J gene end by 2 bases; junction bases not matched to a gene: 5. CDR3 region: CASSLDSGRPYNEQFF. The CDR3 bases are TGTGCCAGCAGCTTGGATAGCGGGAGACCCTACAATGAGCAGTTCTTC.

In its sample, this clonotype was seen many times. The gene calls are TRBV7-2 and TRBJ2-2; maybe TRBD2 (6 bases). V was pared by 3 bases and J by 4 bases, with 12 bases between. This CDR3 spans 15 amino acids. In germline, CDR1 is SGHTA, CDR2 FQGNSA. The CDR3 protein is CASSFSGTITGELFF. The CDR3, as DNA: TGTGCCAGCAGCTTTAGCGGTACGATCACCGGGGAGCTGTTTTTT.